Listed below are T cell receptor beta chains from one sample, sequenced in a study of beta chain features in type 1 diabetes. Libraries were prepared by immunoSEQ multiplex PCR; TCRdb keeps only in-frame clonotypes and omits some of them. The data show 200,000 to 250,000 clones, roughly a tenth seen once. Sequencing used central memory CD4+ T cells from blood. These receptors all come from a man younger than 35 in good health. The CDR3 runs from the conserved cysteine through the conserved F or W. Each record gives: V gene, J gene, CDR3 protein.

>TRBV5-5|TRBJ1-1
CASSTGPGRAFF
>TRBV14|TRBJ2-5
CASSQDAARAETQYF
>TRBV29-1|TRBJ2-1
CSLGQGENEQFF
>TRBV10-3|TRBJ1-1
CAIQGGNTEAFF
>TRBV7-2|TRBJ2-7
CASSRIAALGAYF
>TRBV28|TRBJ1-5
CASSSFDGGSQPQHF
>TRBV7-3|TRBJ2-3
CASSLMGSTDTQYF
>TRBV25-1|TRBJ2-6
CASCGGAGGYAGANVLTF
>TRBV14|TRBJ2-4
CASSPQGRAKNIQYF
>TRBV29-1|TRBJ2-1
CSVGTSGGITYNEQFF
>TRBV30|TRBJ1-4
CAWSRDPTNEKLFF
>TRBV6-1|TRBJ2-1
CASSKGLASQNEQFF
>TRBV20-1|TRBJ2-3
CSALCTDTQYF
>TRBV7-2|TRBJ2-4
CASSLAGPTGKFEYF
>TRBV30|TRBJ1-5
CAWSVSRAGVNQPQHF
>TRBV5-4|TRBJ1-1
CASSLEQVNTEAFF
>TRBV7-2|TRBJ2-7
CASSLAPPSEQYF
>TRBV7-7|TRBJ2-1
CASSLDFLDYNEQFF